Described below is a single TCR beta chain sequence and its context. The antigen is undetermined. This specimen comes from a study of shared clonotypes between healthy human individuals. General study points: Across subsets, estimated richness was generally greater for naive than for memory populations.

Sequenced by immunoSEQ multiplex PCR; TCRdb stores in-frame clones only, minus some. The sample has approximately 1,500,000 clones, approximately 98% seen once. The CD4+ fraction was divided into a CD45RA+ naive subset and a CD45RA-negative memory subset. This CDR3 region has 15 residues. V was cut by 5 bases and J by 5 bases, with 19 bases left in between. In germline, CDR1 is MNHNS, CDR2 SASEGT. Sequencing was performed on naive CD4+ T cells sorted from blood. Described subset: CD45RA+ positively selected. The J gene is TRBJ2-7, the V gene TRBV6-1; D possibly corresponds to TRBD1 (5 bases). The sequence was collected from a man aged 30 to 39 in good health. As DNA, the CDR3 is TGTGCCAGCAGTAACCGTCAGGGTCGGATAAACGAGCAGTACTTC. Amino acid sequence: CASSNRQGRINEQYF.